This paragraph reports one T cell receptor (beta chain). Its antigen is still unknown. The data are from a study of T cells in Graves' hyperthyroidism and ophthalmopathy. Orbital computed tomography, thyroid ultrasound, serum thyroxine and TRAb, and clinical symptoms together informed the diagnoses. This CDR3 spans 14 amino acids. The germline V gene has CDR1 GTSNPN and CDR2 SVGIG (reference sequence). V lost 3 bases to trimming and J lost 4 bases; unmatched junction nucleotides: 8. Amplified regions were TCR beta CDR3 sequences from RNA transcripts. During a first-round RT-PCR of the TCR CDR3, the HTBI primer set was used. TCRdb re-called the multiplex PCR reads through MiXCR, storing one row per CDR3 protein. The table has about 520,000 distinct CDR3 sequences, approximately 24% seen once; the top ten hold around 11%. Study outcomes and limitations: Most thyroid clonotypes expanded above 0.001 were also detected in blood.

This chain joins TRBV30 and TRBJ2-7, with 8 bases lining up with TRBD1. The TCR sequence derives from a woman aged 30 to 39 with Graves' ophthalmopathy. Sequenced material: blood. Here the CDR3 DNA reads TGTGCCTGGAGCAATCGACAGGGGAATTACGAGCAGTACTTC. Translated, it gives CAWSNRQGNYEQYF.